Detailed here is one T cell receptor beta chain. Its antigen is unknown. Terminally differentiated effector memory CD45RA+ cells were excluded from the naive CD8 cells, which were CD45RO-negative and positively selected for CCR7. The J segment lost 7 bases and the V segment lost 3 bases, leaving 12 bases of the junction unmatched. Germline CDR1 is WSHSY and CDR2 is SAAADI. This CDR3 region has 16 residues. This sample is part of a study of shared clonotypes between healthy human individuals. At the level of the study: Those who served as donors were a couple of women and three men between the ages of 18 and 49.

Study outcomes and limitations: A limitation of the genetic and exposure-history diversity represented arose from few donors.

Genomic DNA from each subset was divided evenly over several immunoSEQ plates. The data were produced by immunoSEQ multiplex PCR, yet TCRdb's version contains in-frame clones alone and is incomplete. The sample lists millions of clones; approximately 95% were seen once. The rearrangement joins TRBV10-2 to TRBJ2-1; 7 bases fit TRBD2. The sequence came from a man aged 18-30 years in good health. Sequencing was carried out using naive CD8+ T cells sorted from blood. CDR3: CASSDWEGLQGNEQFF. The CDR3 DNA is TGCGCCAGCAGTGATTGGGAGGGCCTCCAAGGAAATGAGCAGTTCTTC.